This is a list of T cell receptor beta chains from one sample in a study of blood T cell repertoires in COVID-19. Libraries were prepared by immunoSEQ multiplex PCR; TCRdb keeps only in-frame clonotypes and omits some of them. This sample has under 100,000 clones, with approximately 88% found just once. Material for sequencing was peripheral blood. The receptors here all came from a woman aged 65 to 85 with acute or convalescent COVID-19. CDR3s include the opening cysteine and the closing phenylalanine or tryptophan. A D gene is named only where the DNA matches it firmly. Rows give clone size only sometimes, using once, few, many, or a class for an expanded clone.

clone size	CDR3 length	V gene	J gene	D gene	CDR3 protein	CDR3 DNA
-	14	TRBV3-1/TRBV3-2	TRBJ2-3	-	CASSQDTVADTQYF	TGTGCCAGCAGCCAAGATACGGTTGCAGATACGCAGTATTTT
-	19	TRBV4-1	TRBJ2-5	TRBD2	CASSQEVGLAGPNQETQYF	TGCGCCAGCAGCCAAGAGGTCGGACTAGCGGGACCCAACCAAGAGACCCAGTACTTC
-	14	TRBV28	TRBJ1-4	-	CASSLRDYNEKLFF	TGTGCCAGCAGTTTACGAGATTATAATGAAAAACTGTTTTTT
-	14	TRBV10-1	TRBJ2-3	TRBD2	CASSESGATDTQYF	TGCGCCAGCAGTGAGAGCGGGGCCACAGATACGCAGTATTTT
-	17	TRBV5-1	TRBJ2-7	TRBD2	CASSPRGRAGEKYEQYF	TGCGCCAGCAGCCCCCGGGGTCGAGCGGGAGAGAAGTACGAGCAGTACTTC
-	13	TRBV23-1	TRBJ2-1	-	CASSLNGDNEQFF	TGCGCCAGCAGTCTGAACGGAGACAATGAGCAGTTCTTC
few	15	TRBV4-1	TRBJ2-3	TRBD2	CASSQELAGTDTQYF	TGCGCCAGCAGCCAAGAGCTAGCGGGGACAGATACGCAGTATTTT
-	17	TRBV15	TRBJ1-3	TRBD1	CATSRTDRKSSGNTIYF	TGTGCCACCAGCAGGACGGACAGGAAGAGCTCTGGAAACACCATATATTTT
-	19	TRBV27	TRBJ2-1	TRBD2	CASKGLAGPYRTSYNEQFF	TGTGCCAGCAAAGGACTAGCGGGACCATACCGGACCTCCTACAATGAGCAGTTCTTC
-	16	TRBV6-6	TRBJ2-6	-	CASSPNPRGGANVLTF	TGTGCCAGCAGCCCCAACCCCAGGGGTGGGGCCAACGTCCTGACTTTC
-	16	TRBV15	TRBJ1-3	-	CATSRDQGHSLNTIYF	TGTGCCACCAGCAGGGACCAGGGACACTCTCTGAACACCATATATTTT
-	15	TRBV5-1	TRBJ1-1	TRBD1	CASSPIDRGNTEAFF	TGCGCCAGCAGCCCCATTGACAGGGGTAACACTGAAGCTTTCTTT
-	16	TRBV28	TRBJ1-3	-	CASSPRGGATGNTIYF	TGTGCCAGCAGTCCGAGGGGGGGGGCTACTGGAAACACCATATATTTT
-	16	TRBV30	TRBJ2-3	TRBD2	CAWRGKAGDRGDTQYF	TGTGCCTGGAGAGGGAAAGCGGGAGACCGAGGAGATACGCAGTATTTT
-	13	TRBV27	TRBJ2-1	-	CASSFESYNEQFF	TGTGCCAGCAGTTTCGAGAGCTACAATGAGCAGTTCTTC
-	20	TRBV4-1	TRBJ2-3	-	CASSQDHAPLIALSTDTQYF	TGCGCCAGCAGCCAAGACCACGCGCCCCTTATAGCGCTGAGCACAGATACGCAGTATTTT
-	17	TRBV28	TRBJ1-6	TRBD1	CASSPGQGANRWSPLHF	TGTGCCAGCAGTCCCGGACAGGGGGCGAATAGATGGTCACCCCTCCACTTT
-	15	TRBV27	TRBJ1-6	-	CASSLSRQRNSPLHF	TGTGCCAGCAGTTTATCGAGACAGAGAAATTCACCCCTCCACTTT
-	13	TRBV9	TRBJ1-3	-	CASNPVPGNTIYF	TGTGCCAGCAATCCGGTTCCTGGAAACACCATATATTTT
-	14	TRBV3-1/TRBV3-2	TRBJ1-6	-	CASSQEARPSPLHF	TGTGCCAGCAGCCAAGAGGCCCGTCCCTCACCCCTCCACTTT
-	13	TRBV10-1	TRBJ2-7	-	CASREGGRNEQYF	TGCGCCAGCCGGGAAGGTGGGAGAAACGAGCAGTACTTC
-	15	TRBV7-9	TRBJ1-1	TRBD1	CASRGTGGMNTEAFF	TGTGCCAGCCGGGGGACAGGGGGCATGAACACTGAAGCTTTCTTT
-	16	TRBV19	TRBJ1-6	TRBD1	CASSVRTGVYNSPLHF	TGTGCCAGTAGTGTTCGAACAGGGGTTTATAATTCACCCCTCCACTTT
-	15	TRBV3-1/TRBV3-2	TRBJ2-5	-	CASSQVRHLQETQYF	TGTGCCAGCAGCCAAGTCAGGCACCTTCAAGAGACCCAGTACTTC
-	15	TRBV5-1	TRBJ1-3	TRBD1	CASSYGDSSGNTIYF	TGCGCCAGCAGCTACGGGGACAGCTCTGGAAACACCATATATTTT
-	14	TRBV7-8	TRBJ1-1	-	CASSPWGPGTEAFF	TGTGCCAGCAGCCCGTGGGGCCCGGGCACTGAAGCTTTCTTT
-	14	TRBV27	TRBJ2-7	TRBD2	CASSFGTSGVRQYF	TGTGCCAGCAGTTTCGGGACTAGCGGGGTACGGCAGTACTTC
-	14	TRBV5-5	TRBJ2-7	TRBD1	CASRNPGQDPVQYF	TGTGCCAGCAGAAACCCGGGACAGGATCCAGTGCAGTACTTC